This is a list of T cell receptor beta chains from one sample in a study of beta chain features in type 1 diabetes. Method: immunoSEQ multiplex PCR; TCRdb's copy keeps in-frame clones and lacks some. The sample includes 150,000 to 160,000 clones, around 10% of them seen just once. The specimen was central memory CD4+ T cells from blood. These receptors were taken from a man aged 18 to 35 in good health. Each CDR3 is given with its conserved first and last residue. The order of the fields is D gene, J gene, V gene, clone size, CDR3 protein, CDR3 DNA. D genes are given only for firm matches. A clone size is listed for some rows: how often the clone was seen (once, few, many), or a class if it is expanded.

TRBD1 TRBJ2-1 TRBV7-3 NA CASSQQGRGNEQFF TGTGCCAGCAGCCAACAGGGGCGAGGAAATGAGCAGTTCTTC
TRBD1 TRBJ1-2 TRBV28 few CASSLEDRHGYTF TGTGCCAGCAGTTTAGAGGACAGGCATGGCTACACCTTC
NA TRBJ2-3 TRBV5-1 NA CASTPIAGSDTQYF TGCGCCAGCACACCTATAGCCGGCTCAGATACGCAGTATTTT
TRBD1 TRBJ2-7 TRBV5-4 NA CASSPGQGSRRYEQYF TGTGCCAGCAGCCCCGGACAGGGATCAAGGCGATACGAGCAGTACTTC
NA TRBJ1-2 TRBV7-2 NA CASSPGPANYGYTF TGTGCCAGCAGCCCAGGTCCGGCTAACTATGGCTACACCTTC
NA TRBJ2-1 TRBV5-5 NA CASSFERQAGYNEQFF TGTGCCAGCAGCTTTGAGCGACAGGCGGGATACAATGAGCAGTTCTTC
NA TRBJ2-7 TRBV23-1 few CASSQTYSPTKGYDYEQYF TGCGCCAGCAGTCAAACCTATAGCCCAACCAAGGGTTATGACTACGAGCAGTACTTC
NA TRBJ2-7 TRBV21-1 NA CASSNLDSNSYEQYF TGTGCCAGCAGCAACCTGGACAGTAACTCCTACGAGCAGTACTTC
NA TRBJ2-3 TRBV15 NA CATSRDGRGAKGDTQYF TGTGCCACCAGCAGAGATGGACGGGGGGCCAAGGGAGATACGCAGTATTTT
NA TRBJ2-2 TRBV15 many CATSSARQGELFF TGTGCCACCAGCTCCGCCAGGCAAGGGGAGCTGTTTTTT
NA TRBJ2-5 TRBV6-5 NA CASSSPPRETQYF TGTGCCAGCAGCTCCCCACCTCGGGAGACCCAGTACTTC
NA TRBJ2-1 TRBV7-2 few CASSFRQDNNEQFF TGTGCCAGCAGCTTTAGGCAGGACAACAATGAGCAGTTCTTC
NA TRBJ2-2 TRBV11-1 few CASSLAPNTGELFF TGTGCCAGCAGCTTGGCCCCGAACACCGGGGAGCTGTTTTTT
TRBD1 TRBJ1-1 TRBV23-1 NA CASSGDRGAPNFFF TGCGCCAGCAGTGGCGACAGGGGCGCTCCGAATTTTTTCTTT
NA TRBJ1-1 TRBV4-3 few CASSQVGVYTEAFF TGCGCCAGCAGCCAAGTGGGGGTTTACACTGAAGCTTTCTTT
NA TRBJ2-5 TRBV7-9 many CASSLASETQYF TGTGCCAGCAGCTTAGCATCAGAGACCCAGTACTTC